These 22 T cell receptor beta chains were all obtained from the same sample, sequenced in a study of blood T cell repertoires in COVID-19. Some clones are missing from TCRdb's copy, which holds only in-frame ones; the method was immunoSEQ multiplex PCR. The sample holds a few hundred thousand clones, around 89% seen once. The sequenced sample was peripheral blood. These receptors were obtained from a woman aged 45-65 years with COVID-19, enrolled during active disease.

This chain links TRBV27 with TRBJ2-1; D is uncertain. Germline V gene data show CDR1 as MNHEY and CDR2 as SMNVEV (reference sequence). The V and J ends lost 5 bases and 4 bases respectively, with 15 bases between them. The CDR3 consists of 15 residues. CDR3 DNA: TGTGCCAGCAGTCGAACTCCTGAGAGATACAATGAGCAGTTCTTC. It encodes CASSRTPERYNEQFF.

V gene TRBV7-2 combines with J gene TRBJ1-1; the D gene is possibly TRBD1 (5 bases). This CDR3 comprises 15 residues. The ends were cut back, 4 bases at V and 0 bases at J, with 12 bases in the middle. Germline V gives CDR1 SGHTA, CDR2 FQGNSA. In DNA, the CDR3 is TGTGCCAGCAGCTCCAGAAACAGGATGAACACTGAAGCTTTCTTT. It codes for CASSSRNRMNTEAFF.

The chain uses TRBV30 and TRBJ1-5; weak D call: TRBD1 (6 bases). Germline V gene sequence: CDR1 GTSNPN, CDR2 SVGIG (reference sequence). V lost 4 bases and J 0 bases, leaving 7 bases between the germline ends. The CDR3 extends over 13 amino acids. The CDR3 reads CAWTGDSNQPQHF. Here the CDR3 DNA reads TGTGCCTGGACAGGGGATAGCAATCAGCCCCAGCATTTT.

The chain has TRBV27 and TRBJ2-3; 12 nucleotides match TRBD2. This CDR3 is built from 16 residues. V was clipped by 5 bases and J by 0 bases; unmatched bases: 3. Germline CDR1 reads MNHEY; CDR2 reads SMNVEV (reference sequence). CDR3 sequence reads: CASSVGTSGSTDTQYF. CDR3 DNA sequence: TGTGCCAGCAGTGTCGGGACTAGCGGGAGCACAGATACGCAGTATTTT.

The V and J genes are TRBV18 and TRBJ1-5; TRBD1 is a possible D gene (6 bases). Germline lookup yields CDR1 KGHSH and CDR2 LQKENI. Trimming shortened V by 3 bases and J by 6 bases, and 24 bases separated the two germline ends. This CDR3 comprises 18 residues. The CDR3 spells CASSPPMLAGARSQPQHF. The CDR3 DNA reads as TGTGCCAGCTCACCCCCAATGTTGGCAGGGGCCAGGAGTCAGCCCCAGCATTTT.

This clone was detected only a few times. V and J are TRBV18 and TRBJ2-7, with 9 nucleotides matching TRBD2. The junction had 1 base not matched to a gene; V was cut back by 4 bases and J by 3 bases. CDR1 is KGHSH and CDR2 is LQKENI in the germline V gene. The CDR3 has 13 amino acids. The CDR3 reads CASSLAGDYEQYF. CDR3 sequence (DNA): TGTGCCAGCTCACTAGCGGGGGACTACGAGCAGTACTTC.

This clone was detected only once. This chain connects TRBV5-6 to TRBJ1-2; 8 bases fit TRBD1. The V gene's germline CDR1 is SGHDT and CDR2 YYEEEE. The ends lost 4 bases at V and 8 bases at J; junction bases unmatched: 19. CDR3 length: 17 residues. CDR3 bases: TGTGCCAGCAGCACAACCCGGACAGGGATGTTTTATGGGGGCTACACCTTC. It yields the protein CASSTTRTGMFYGGYTF.

The chain combines TRBV5-1 with TRBJ2-7; TRBD1 agrees at 9 bases. The trim removed 3 bases at V and 5 bases at J, leaving 15 bases unmatched. Germline-derived CDR1 and CDR2 are SGHRS and YFSETQ. This CDR3 is 17 amino acids long. CDR3 sequence reads: CASSSYYSGQGIHEQYF. The CDR3, as DNA: TGCGCCAGCAGCTCGTATTATTCGGGACAGGGAATCCACGAGCAGTACTTC.

The V and J genes are TRBV7-8 and TRBJ2-7; TRBD1 is a possible D gene (6 bases). Germline V gives CDR1 SGHVS, CDR2 FQNEAQ. The CDR3 sequence is 15 residues long. V dropped 1 base and J dropped 3 bases, with 13 bases sitting between them. CDR3 nucleotides: TGTGCCAGCAGCTTAGGACAGGCCGGGATCTACGAGCAGTACTTC. Residues: CASSLGQAGIYEQYF.

This chain joins TRBV29-1 and TRBJ2-7; a weak D match, TRBD2 (5 bases). This CDR3 is built from 12 residues. The germline CDR1 and CDR2 sequences are SQVTM and ANQGSEA. V shed 5 bases and J shed 2 bases, with 10 bases lying between them. DNA of the CDR3: TGCAGCGTTCTAGCAGAAACCTACGAGCAGTACTTC. Residues: CSVLAETYEQYF.

This clone appeared a single time. The genes are TRBV24-1 and TRBJ1-2; 7 nucleotides agree with TRBD1. Per germline, CDR1 KGHDR and CDR2 SFDVKD. The V segment lost 5 bases and the J segment 7 bases; nucleotides outside the gene matches: 9. There are 14 residues in the CDR3. The CDR3 is CATSGGTDNTGYTF. The DNA of the CDR3 is TGTGCCACCAGTGGAGGGACAGATAATACTGGCTACACCTTC.

The V gene is TRBV19, the J gene TRBJ2-1, with 8 bases matching TRBD2. Unmatched junction bases numbered 5, after V lost 6 bases and J lost 7 bases. The CDR3 consists of 13 residues. Germline V gene data show CDR1 as LNHDA and CDR2 as SQIVND (reference sequence). In DNA, the CDR3 is TGTGCCAGTAGGCTAGCGGGCGGTAATGAGCAGTTCTTC. This translates into CASRLAGGNEQFF.

This clone has more than one count but fewer than ten. The V and J genes are TRBV7-6 and TRBJ2-7; a possible D gene is TRBD1 (6 bases). Between the trimmed V and J ends, which lost 1 base and 2 bases, there was a span of 9 bases. The CDR3 has 14 residues. Per the germline V gene, CDR1 is SGHVS and CDR2 is FNYEAQ. DNA of the CDR3: TGTGCCAGCAGCTTAGTCCAGGGGACCTACGAGCAGTACTTC. It encodes CASSLVQGTYEQYF.

Only a few counts were recorded for this clone. The chain uses TRBV2 and TRBJ1-2; possible D gene TRBD1, 5 bases. The CDR3 totals 14 residues. The V end was cut by 8 bases, the J end by 1 base, with 14 bases between. Looked up from germline, CDR1 is SNHLY and CDR2 is FYNNEI. The DNA for the CDR3 is TGTGCCAGCGGGCAGGGCACAGTTAACTATGGCTACACCTTC. This translates into CASGQGTVNYGYTF.

The rearrangement joins TRBV5-1 to TRBJ2-5; D is possibly TRBD1 (5 bases). V was trimmed by 2 bases and J by 4 bases, leaving 9 bases between them. The CDR3 is made up of 13 amino acids. In germline, CDR1 is SGHRS, CDR2 YFSETQ. As DNA, the CDR3 is TGCGCCAGCAGCTTAGGACAAAGAGAGACCCAGTACTTC. This gives the protein CASSLGQRETQYF.

The gene calls are TRBV5-4 and TRBJ2-1; D call uncertain. This CDR3 is built from 13 residues. Germline values: CDR1 SGHNT, CDR2 YYREEE (reference sequence). V was cut by 0 bases and J by 7 bases, with 8 bases left in between. CDR3 bases: TGTGCCAGCAGCTTGGTCTCAGTGAATGAGCAGTTCTTC. Protein product: CASSLVSVNEQFF.

The genes are TRBV18 and TRBJ1-3, with TRBD1 identical over 8 bases. Trimming removed 3 bases from V and 0 bases from J; junction bases left unmatched: 7. This CDR3 has 17 amino acids. Germline CDR1 and CDR2: KGHSH and LQKENI. The CDR3 sequence: CASSPQGQGASGNTIYF. CDR3 nucleotide sequence: TGTGCCAGCTCACCGCAAGGACAGGGAGCCTCTGGAAACACCATATATTTT.

V usage is TRBV5-4 and J usage is TRBJ2-3, with a weak D call TRBD2 (6 bases). The CDR3 contains 12 residues. The V end lost 2 bases, the J end lost 7 bases, and 8 bases lay between the germline ends. From germline, CDR1 is SGHNT and CDR2 YYREEE (reference sequence). The CDR3 sequence is CASSFSGHTQYF. In DNA, the CDR3 is TGTGCCAGCAGCTTTAGCGGACATACGCAGTATTTT.

J is TRBJ2-3 and V is TRBV3-1 (or the pseudogene TRBV3-2); 9 positions agree with TRBD2. The CDR3 length is 17 residues. V gave up 2 bases and J gave up 1 base; unmatched junction bases: 7. Germline CDR1 LGHDT, CDR2 YNNKEL (reference sequence). The CDR3 spells CASSQWVSGSRTDTQYF. DNA for the CDR3: TGTGCCAGCAGCCAATGGGTTAGCGGGAGTCGCACAGATACGCAGTATTTT.

This clone was seen once. V and J are TRBV19 and TRBJ1-5, with a weak D call TRBD1 (5 bases). Germline CDR1 LNHDA, CDR2 SQIVND (reference sequence). This CDR3 is built from 17 residues. Trimming left V 3 bases short and J 2 bases short, with 17 bases between. The CDR3 reads CASSIPRGRGGNQPQHF. CDR3 nucleotides: TGTGCCAGTAGTATTCCCCGAGGAAGGGGTGGCAATCAGCCCCAGCATTTT.

The chain is built from TRBV6-2 or TRBV6-3 and TRBJ1-1; 7 nucleotides line up with TRBD1. Trimming took 3 bases from V and 7 from J; bases not matched to a gene: 2. Germline V CDR1 and CDR2: MNHEY, SVGEGT. There are 12 residues in the CDR3. The CDR3 is CASSYRTGEAFF. The CDR3 DNA is TGTGCCAGCAGTTATAGGACAGGTGAAGCTTTCTTT.

Worth noting for this clone: The junction departs from the called germline gene at one end, perhaps through a read error. V and J are TRBV7-9 and TRBJ2-7; maybe TRBD1 (7 bases). Germline values: CDR1 SEHNR, CDR2 FQNEAQ (reference sequence). The CDR3 extends over 14 amino acids. The CDR3 loop is CASRLAAGGDEQYF. The CDR3 DNA follows: TGTGCCAGCAGATTAGCGGCAGGGGGAGACGAGCAGTACTTC.